Included here is one T cell receptor (beta chain) sequence, with context. As yet, its antigen is unknown. Researchers amplified the TCR beta CDR3 regions from RNA transcripts. The TCR CDR3 was amplified in a first-round RT-PCR using the HTBI primer set. Using its own MiXCR run on the multiplex PCR reads, TCRdb lists one record per CDR3 protein. The table has approximately 400,000 distinct CDR3 sequences, 20% to 25% seen once; the top ten hold 73%. This CDR3 comprises 17 residues. V was pared by 11 bases and J by 0 bases, with 24 bases between. Germline-derived CDR1 and CDR2 are MNHEY and SMNVEV (reference sequence). This specimen comes from a study of T cells in Graves' hyperthyroidism and ophthalmopathy. Study outcomes and limitations: The majority of expanded thyroid clonotypes above 0.001 also appeared in blood.

Reasons for excluding patients were uncontrolled infection, other autoimmune disease, pregnancy or lactation. The TCR comes from a man aged 50 to 60 with Graves' hyperthyroidism. V gene TRBV27 combines with J gene TRBJ2-3; TRBD2 is a possible D gene (6 bases). The specimen was blood. In DNA form, the CDR3 reads TGTGCCCCCCCTCCCGGGGGTCTCACCGTTAGCACAGATACGCAGTATTTT. It encodes CAPPPGGLTVSTDTQYF.